The 29 T cell receptor beta chains listed next were all sequenced from one sample in a study of blood T cell repertoires in COVID-19. Generated by immunoSEQ multiplex PCR, the TCRdb table keeps only in-frame clones and is missing some. Here the sample spans 100,000 to 150,000 clones, 70% to 80% being singletons. Sequencing was carried out using peripheral blood. These receptors came from a man aged 45-65 years with acute or convalescent COVID-19.

The gene calls are TRBV5-1 and TRBJ2-7; perhaps TRBD1 as D (6 bases). Germline loops: CDR1 SGHRS, CDR2 YFSETQ. The CDR3 sequence is 12 residues long. Trimming cost V 4 bases and J 2 bases, with 7 bases left between them. CDR3: CASSRDTYEQYF. Here the CDR3 DNA reads TGCGCCAGCAGCAGGGACACCTACGAGCAGTACTTC.

This clone was seen just once. The J gene is TRBJ1-1, the V gene TRBV6-5; D might be TRBD1 (6 bases). CDR1 is MNHEY, CDR2 SVGAGI, per germline. The CDR3 is 14 residues long. The V gene lost 7 bases and the J gene lost 7 bases, with 19 bases spanning the gap. CDR3 protein: CASIEGGGRVEAFF. Written as DNA, the CDR3 is TGTGCCAGCATCGAAGGCGGGGGCCGGGTTGAAGCTTTCTTT.

This clone was recorded once. The chain has TRBV18 and TRBJ2-5; D call uncertain. There are 14 residues in the CDR3. V gave up 0 bases and J gave up 1 base, with 6 bases separating them. The V gene's germline CDR1 is KGHSH and CDR2 LQKENI. CDR3 bases: TGTGCCAGCTCACCACCGTCCCTCCAAGAGACCCAGTACTTC. Protein sequence: CASSPPSLQETQYF.

This chain connects TRBV3-1 (or the pseudogene TRBV3-2) to TRBJ2-2; unclear D gene. Trimming stripped 3 bases from V and 4 bases from J, with 9 bases between. The CDR3 has 14 amino acids. The germline V gene has CDR1 LGHDT and CDR2 YNNKEL (reference sequence). This chain's CDR3 is CASSQAGTTGELFF. The DNA of the CDR3 is TGTGCCAGCAGCCAGGCAGGAACCACCGGGGAGCTGTTTTTT.

The gene calls are TRBV19 and TRBJ1-3, with 7 bases that match TRBD1. The germline V gene has CDR1 LNHDA and CDR2 SQIVND (reference sequence). CDR3 length: 14 residues. CDR3 DNA: TGTGGAGCCGGGACAGCCGCCCAAGGGAACACCATATATTTT. This codes for CGAGTAAQGNTIYF.

The J gene is TRBJ2-2, the V gene TRBV2, with 7 bases fitting TRBD1. The J segment lost 5 bases and the V segment lost 6 bases, leaving 9 bases of the junction unmatched. The germline gives CDR1 SNHLY, CDR2 FYNNEI. The CDR3 consists of 15 residues. CDR3 protein: CASSRGRGLTGELFF. The CDR3 region has the DNA TGTGCCAGCAGCCGGGGAAGGGGGCTTACCGGGGAGCTGTTTTTT.

This chain uses TRBV5-1 with TRBJ2-5, with 8 bases aligning to TRBD1. The length of the CDR3 is 14 residues. The V gene's germline CDR1 is SGHRS and CDR2 YFSETQ. The junction had 5 bases not matched to a gene; V was cut back by 4 bases and J by 3 bases. The CDR3 spells CASSLQQGEETQYF. CDR3 nucleotides: TGCGCCAGCAGCCTGCAACAGGGGGAAGAGACCCAGTACTTC.

The chain has TRBV24-1 and TRBJ2-7; a weak D match, TRBD1 (7 bases). From germline, CDR1 is KGHDR and CDR2 SFDVKD. The CDR3 totals 15 residues. Trimming cost V 5 bases and J 5 bases, with 18 bases left between them. The CDR3 here is CATSVGGAGGHEQYF. The CDR3, as DNA: TGTGCCACCAGTGTGGGCGGGGCAGGGGGTCACGAGCAGTACTTC.

This clone was recorded only once. J is TRBJ1-5 and V is TRBV19, with D unclear. This CDR3 region has 13 residues. V was cut by 4 bases and J by 6 bases, with 10 bases left in between. Germline assignment: CDR1 LNHDA and CDR2 SQIVND (reference sequence). In DNA form, the CDR3 reads TGTGCCAGTAGTAAGGAGATCGTTCAGCCCCAGCATTTT. Residues: CASSKEIVQPQHF. Supplemented by reference TRBV19 and TRBJ1-5, the full variable domain reads DGGITQSPKYLFRKEGQNVTLSCEQNLNHDAMYWYRQDPGQGLRLIYYSQIVNDFQKGDIAEGYSVSREKKESFPLTVTSAQKNPTAFYLCASSKEIVQPQHFGDGTRLSIL.

The J gene is TRBJ2-1, the V gene TRBV29-1, with 9 bases matching TRBD2. The germline CDR1 and CDR2 sequences are SQVTM and ANQGSEA. The CDR3 sequence is 16 residues long. V dropped 5 bases and J dropped 6; count of bases not matched to a gene: 14. This CDR3 reads CSVHSAGGYNGNEQFF. The CDR3 DNA reads as TGCAGCGTTCATTCGGCGGGGGGGTATAATGGCAATGAGCAGTTCTTC.

The V and J genes are TRBV18 and TRBJ2-7, with 7 bases lining up with TRBD1. V gave up 3 bases and J gave up 7 bases; unmatched junction bases: 9. The length of the CDR3 is 14 residues. The germline V gene has CDR1 KGHSH and CDR2 LQKENI. As DNA, the CDR3 is TGTGCCAGCTCACCGCACAGGGGAATGGAAGAGCAGTACTTC. Residues: CASSPHRGMEEQYF.

This clone was seen a single time. The CDR3, as DNA: TGTGCCAGCAGTGAAGACAGGGGCCGCAGAGAAAAACTGTTTTTT. Translated, it gives CASSEDRGRREKLFF. This chain uses TRBV6-1 with TRBJ1-4, with 7 bases matching TRBD1. CDR1 and CDR2 (germline): MNHNS, SASEGT. This CDR3 is 15 amino acids long. V lost 1 base, J lost 8 bases, and 7 bases stayed unmatched.

The chain carries TRBV5-1 and TRBJ1-2; 10 positions match TRBD1. CDR1 is SGHRS and CDR2 is YFSETQ in the germline V gene. CDR3 length: 16 residues. J gave up 5 bases and V 0 bases, and 7 bases lay outside the gene matches. This CDR3 reads CASSLEPWTGGYGYTF. In DNA form, the CDR3 reads TGCGCCAGCAGCTTGGAACCCTGGACAGGGGGGTATGGCTACACCTTC.

The chain carries TRBV7-9 and TRBJ2-7; 11 positions match TRBD1. Germline V gene sequence: CDR1 SEHNR, CDR2 FQNEAQ (reference sequence). This CDR3 has 15 residues. V lost 5 bases and J lost 6; bases outside the gene matches: 9. In nucleotides, the CDR3 is TGTGCCAGCAGCCCGGACAGGGGGCTCTCAGGCGAGCAGTACTTC. This gives the protein CASSPDRGLSGEQYF.

This chain links TRBV6-4 with TRBJ2-2; D may be TRBD1 (6 bases). V gave up 0 bases and J gave up 0 bases, with 8 bases separating them. Germline assignment: CDR1 MRHNA and CDR2 SNTAGT. There are 16 residues in the CDR3. The CDR3 DNA follows: TGTGCCAGCAGTGACTCCGGGACATCGAACACCGGGGAGCTGTTTTTT. Translated: CASSDSGTSNTGELFF.

The chain combines TRBV4-1 with TRBJ2-3, with 11 bases that match TRBD2. CDR3 length equals 16 residues. Germline V CDR1 and CDR2: MGHRA, YSYEKL. Trimming removed 4 bases from V and 4 bases from J; junction bases left unmatched: 7. CDR3 in DNA: TGCGCCAGCAGCCCTAGCGGGGGGCGGGGGGCAGATACGCAGTATTTT. The encoded protein is CASSPSGGRGADTQYF.

The J gene is TRBJ2-3, the V gene TRBV5-1; D is perhaps TRBD2 (6 bases). Germline lookup yields CDR1 SGHRS and CDR2 YFSETQ. This CDR3 has 14 amino acids. With 3 bases removed from V and 2 bases from J, the gap between germline ends came to 10 bases. This chain's CDR3 is CASSSGGYTDTQYF. CDR3 in DNA: TGCGCCAGCAGCTCAGGAGGGTACACAGATACGCAGTATTTT.

The genes are TRBV3-1 (or the pseudogene TRBV3-2) and TRBJ1-1; 9 bases map to TRBD1. With V trimmed by 0 bases and J by 6 bases, 5 bases remained unmatched. The CDR3 runs 15 residues. Germline CDR1 is LGHDT and CDR2 is YNNKEL (reference sequence). As DNA, the CDR3 is TGTGCCAGCAGCCAAGAGGGACAGGGTTGGGCTGAAGCTTTCTTT. This gives the protein CASSQEGQGWAEAFF.

As concerns this clone: Other DNA sequences in this specimen translate into the identical CDR3. The chain links TRBV10-1 to TRBJ2-2, with 7 bases lining up with TRBD2. With 3 bases clipped from V and 4 bases from J, the junction kept 2 bases outside the gene matches. Germline CDR1 reads WNHNN; CDR2 reads SYGVQD (reference sequence). CDR3 length: 14 amino acids. The CDR3 region has the DNA TGCGCCAGCAGTGAATCTAGCGGCACCGGGGAGCTGTTTTTT. Its translation: CASSESSGTGELFF.

This chain uses TRBV2 with TRBJ1-1; TRBD1 matches 8 bases. V was pared by 5 bases and J by 3 bases, with 8 bases of the junction left unmatched. CDR1 and CDR2 from the germline V gene are SNHLY and FYNNEI. The CDR3 is 15 residues long. In nucleotides, the CDR3 is TGTGCCAGCAGTTGGGTCCAGGGGGCTCACACTGAAGCTTTCTTT. It specifies CASSWVQGAHTEAFF.

DNA of the CDR3: TGTGCCAGCAGTTTTCGGACAGGGGGCTCCTACGAGCAGTACTTC. Translating gives CASSFRTGGSYEQYF. The gene calls are TRBV6-6 and TRBJ2-7; 10 positions match TRBD1. This CDR3 contains 15 residues. The germline gives CDR1 MNHNY, CDR2 SVGAGI (reference sequence). J lost 0 bases, V lost 4 bases, and 3 bases had no gene match.

V is TRBV7-3 and J is TRBJ1-2, with unresolved D. Germline V gene lookup returns CDR1 SGHTA and CDR2 FQGTGA. V lost 2 bases and J lost 8, with 18 bases in between. This CDR3 is built from 15 residues. The CDR3 DNA follows: TGTGCCAGCAGCTTAGACTCGGCGGGCTCGCGGGGCTACACCTTC. As protein: CASSLDSAGSRGYTF.

About this clone: The same CDR3 also results from other DNA sequences found in this sample. This chain's CDR3 is CASSPTSGYYEQYF. As DNA, the CDR3 is TGCGCCAGCAGCCCAACTAGTGGTTACTACGAGCAGTACTTC. The J gene is TRBJ2-7, the V gene TRBV5-1; D perhaps matches TRBD2 (5 bases). Germline lookup yields CDR1 SGHRS and CDR2 YFSETQ. With 4 bases removed from V and 3 bases from J, the gap between germline ends came to 14 bases. The CDR3 spans 14 residues.

The chain couples TRBV19 to TRBJ2-7, with a weak D call TRBD2 (6 bases). Trimming took 4 bases from V and 0 from J, leaving 16 bases between them. Germline V CDR1 and CDR2: LNHDA, SQIVND (reference sequence). The CDR3 totals 16 residues. CDR3 coding DNA: TGTGCCAGTAGTACCCGGGGGAGCGTAAGCTCCTACGAGCAGTACTTC. Translation gives CASSTRGSVSSYEQYF.

CDR3 in DNA: TGTGCCAGCAGCCAAAACACCAGGGGTTTAGAGGAAAAACTGTTTTTT. Translated: CASSQNTRGLEEKLFF. This sequence joins TRBV4-2 and TRBJ1-4; perhaps TRBD1 as D (6 bases). Looked up from germline, CDR1 is LGHNA and CDR2 is YNFKEQ. The CDR3 runs to 16 residues. Trimming took off 2 bases at V and 8 bases at J, with 18 bases between the two ends.

The gene calls are TRBV27 and TRBJ2-7; 8 bases align to TRBD2. Unmatched junction bases numbered 6, after V lost 6 bases and J lost 2 bases. The CDR3 spans 14 residues. Germline V gene data show CDR1 as MNHEY and CDR2 as SMNVEV (reference sequence). The CDR3 loop is CASSLAGNTYEQYF. For the CDR3, the DNA is TGTGCCAGCAGCTTAGCGGGAAATACCTACGAGCAGTACTTC.

This clone appeared a few times. J is TRBJ2-7 and V is TRBV7-7; 10 positions match TRBD1. The germline V gene has CDR1 SSHAT and CDR2 FNYEAQ (reference sequence). The CDR3 length is 14 residues. V shed 5 bases, J shed 4 bases, and the junction held 5 bases outside the gene matches. This CDR3 is CASSPGQGRYEQYF. Written as DNA, the CDR3 is TGTGCCAGCAGCCCGGGACAGGGGAGGTACGAGCAGTACTTC.

This clone was counted only a few times. The rearrangement uses TRBV6-1 and TRBJ2-5, with 11 bases aligning to TRBD2. The V segment lost 2 bases and the J segment 6 bases; nucleotides outside the gene matches: 11. Germline-derived CDR1 and CDR2 are MNHNS and SASEGT. This CDR3 contains 17 residues. The CDR3 region has the DNA TGTGCCAGCAGTGAAAAACCCTATAGCGGGGGGGCGAAGACCCAGTACTTC. This gives the protein CASSEKPYSGGAKTQYF.

The genes are TRBV7-9 and TRBJ1-3, with 7 bases matching TRBD1. In germline, CDR1 is SEHNR, CDR2 FQNEAQ (reference sequence). V lost 5 bases and J lost 13; bases outside the gene matches: 11. CDR3 length: 13 residues. The CDR3 sequence: CASSLGTEDNIYF. The CDR3, as DNA: TGTGCCAGCAGCCTTGGGACAGAAGATAATATATATTTT.